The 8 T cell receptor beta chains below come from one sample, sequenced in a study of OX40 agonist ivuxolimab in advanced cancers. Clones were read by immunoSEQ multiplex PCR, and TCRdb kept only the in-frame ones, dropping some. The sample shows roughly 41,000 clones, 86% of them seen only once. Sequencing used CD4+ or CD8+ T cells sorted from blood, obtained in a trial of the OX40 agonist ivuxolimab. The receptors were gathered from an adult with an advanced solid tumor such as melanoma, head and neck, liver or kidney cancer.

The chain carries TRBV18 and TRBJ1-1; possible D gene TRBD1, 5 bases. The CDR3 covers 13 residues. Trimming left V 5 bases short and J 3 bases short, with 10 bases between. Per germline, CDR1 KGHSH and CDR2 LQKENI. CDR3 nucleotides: TGTGCCAGCTCAGCTGGGGCGGACACTGAAGCTTTCTTT. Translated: CASSAGADTEAFF.

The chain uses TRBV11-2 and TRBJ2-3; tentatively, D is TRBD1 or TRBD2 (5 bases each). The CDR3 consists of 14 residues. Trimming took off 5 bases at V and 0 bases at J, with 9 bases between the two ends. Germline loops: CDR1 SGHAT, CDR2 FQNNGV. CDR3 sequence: CASSPGTSTDTQYF. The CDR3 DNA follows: TGTGCCAGCAGCCCCGGGACCAGCACAGATACGCAGTATTTT.

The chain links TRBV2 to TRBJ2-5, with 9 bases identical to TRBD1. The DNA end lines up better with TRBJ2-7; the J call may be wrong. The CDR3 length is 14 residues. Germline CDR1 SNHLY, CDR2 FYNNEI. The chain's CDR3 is CASRTGTGTYEQYF. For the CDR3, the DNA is TGTGCCAGCAGGACCGGGACAGGGACCTACGAGCAGTACTTC.

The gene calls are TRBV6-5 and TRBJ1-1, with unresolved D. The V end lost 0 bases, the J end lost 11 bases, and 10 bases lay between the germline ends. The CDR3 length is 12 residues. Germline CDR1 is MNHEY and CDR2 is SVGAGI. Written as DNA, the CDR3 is TGTGCCAGCAGTTACTCACGGGGTGCTGCTTTCTTT. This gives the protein CASSYSRGAAFF.

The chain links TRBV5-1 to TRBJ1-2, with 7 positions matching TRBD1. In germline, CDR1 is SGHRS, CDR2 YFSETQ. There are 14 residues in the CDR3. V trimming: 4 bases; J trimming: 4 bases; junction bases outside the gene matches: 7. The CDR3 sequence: CASSLGTDPYGYTF. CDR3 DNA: TGCGCCAGCAGCCTCGGGACAGACCCCTATGGCTACACCTTC.

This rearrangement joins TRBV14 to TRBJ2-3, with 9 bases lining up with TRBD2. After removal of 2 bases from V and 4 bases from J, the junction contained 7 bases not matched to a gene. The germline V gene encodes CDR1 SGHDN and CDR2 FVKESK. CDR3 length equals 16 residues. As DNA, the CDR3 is TGTGCCAGCAGCCAAAGAAGCGGGGGGTGGTCAGATACGCAGTATTTT. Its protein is CASSQRSGGWSDTQYF.

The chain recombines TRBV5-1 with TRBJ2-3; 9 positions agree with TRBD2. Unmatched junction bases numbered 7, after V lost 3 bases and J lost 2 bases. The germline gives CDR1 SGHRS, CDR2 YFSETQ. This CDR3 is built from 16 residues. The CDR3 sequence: CASSWREGGPTDTQYF. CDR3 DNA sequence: TGCGCCAGCAGCTGGCGGGAGGGGGGGCCCACAGATACGCAGTATTTT. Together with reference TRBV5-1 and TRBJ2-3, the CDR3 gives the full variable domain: KAGVTQTPRYLIKTRGQQVTLSCSPISGHRSVSWYQQTPGQGLQFLFEYFSETQRNKGNFPGRFSGRQFSNSRSEMNVSTLELGDSALYLCASSWREGGPTDTQYFGPGTRLTVL.

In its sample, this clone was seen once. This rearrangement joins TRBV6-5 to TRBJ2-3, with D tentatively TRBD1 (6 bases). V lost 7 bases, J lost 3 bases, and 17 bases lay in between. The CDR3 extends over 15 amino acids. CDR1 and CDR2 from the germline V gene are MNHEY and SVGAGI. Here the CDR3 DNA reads TGTGCCAGCACCGCGCGCCAAGACAGGACAGATACGCAGTATTTT. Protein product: CASTARQDRTDTQYF.